This T cell receptor (beta chain) was sequenced during a study of cytomegalovirus exposure and HLA in healthy donors. CDR3 length: 12 amino acids. The germline V gene has CDR1 SNHLY and CDR2 FYNNEI. Germline trimming cut 7 bases from V and 7 bases from J; bases unmatched to any gene: 7. This clone appeared a single time. A multiplex PCR was run with 60 Vbeta primers and 13 Jbeta primers. TCRdb's table, derived via immunoSEQ multiplex PCR, lists solely in-frame clones and lacks some. The sample lists hundreds of thousands of clones, around four fifths occurring once. What was sequenced was PBMCs. The clonotype comes from a woman aged 55-69 years in good health and CMV-seropositive. The chain joins TRBV2 to TRBJ2-7; TRBD2 agrees at 7 bases. This CDR3 reads CASNKDGGEQYF. The CDR3 DNA reads as TGTGCCAGCAACAAGGACGGGGGGGAGCAGTACTTC.